The 10 T cell receptor beta chains below all came from one sample that was sequenced in a study of CD8+ T cells in alopecia areata. Extraction of RNA preceded its reverse transcription into cDNA, which served as the sequencing template. TCRdb's copy holds only in-frame clones and misses some; the assay was immunoSEQ multiplex PCR. Seen here are 120,000 or so clones, 47% observed once, and the top ten hold roughly a tenth. The sequenced material came from NKG2D-low CD8+ T cells sorted from blood. All receptors come from a human donor with alopecia areata.

This sequence joins TRBV5-1 and TRBJ2-3, with D perhaps matching TRBD1 (6 bases). The CDR3 is 15 residues long. V dropped 0 bases and J dropped 3 bases, with 11 bases sitting between them. The germline CDR1 and CDR2 sequences are SGHRS and YFSETQ. As DNA, the CDR3 is TGCGCCAGCAGCTTGGAGGGGGTAAGGACAGATACGCAGTATTTT. Residues: CASSLEGVRTDTQYF. The entire variable domain, with the rest obtained from reference TRBV5-1 and TRBJ2-3, is as follows: KAGVTQTPRYLIKTRGQQVTLSCSPISGHRSVSWYQQTPGQGLQFLFEYFSETQRNKGNFPGRFSGRQFSNSRSEMNVSTLELGDSALYLCASSLEGVRTDTQYFGPGTRLTVL.

CDR3 in amino acids: CAWIPVALGTQYF. Written as DNA, the CDR3 is TGTGCCTGGATTCCCGTCGCCCTAGGGACCCAGTACTTC. The chain is built from TRBV30 and TRBJ2-5, with unresolved D. CDR1 GTSNPN and CDR2 SVGIG come from the germline V gene (reference sequence). The CDR3 is made up of 13 amino acids. V shed 4 bases and J shed 7 bases, with 16 bases lying between them. The full variable domain, completed using reference TRBV30 and TRBJ2-5, is SQTIHQWPATLVQPVGSPLSLECTVEGTSNPNLYWYRQAAGRGLQLLFYSVGIGQISSEVPQNLSASRPQDRQFILSSKKLLLSDSGFYLCAWIPVALGTQYFGPGTRLLVL.

This rearrangement joins TRBV6-5 to TRBJ2-2; unclear D gene. CDR3 length: 12 residues. Germline CDR1 reads MNHEY; CDR2 reads SVGAGI. Deletions cut 2 bases from V and 5 bases from J, with 3 bases between. The CDR3: CASSYDTGELFF. Written as DNA, the CDR3 is TGTGCCAGCAGTTACGATACCGGGGAGCTGTTTTTT.

The table lists this clone with a few counts. This chain uses TRBV29-1 with TRBJ2-2, with TRBD2 identical over 7 bases. Trimming at V came to 3 bases and at J to 7 bases, leaving 14 bases not matched to a gene. CDR1 and CDR2 from the germline V gene are SQVTM and ANQGSEA. This CDR3 region has 16 residues. CDR3 in amino acids: CSVEWTREGFDGELFF. CDR3 nucleotide sequence: TGCAGCGTTGAGTGGACTAGGGAGGGGTTCGACGGGGAGCTGTTTTTT.

This clone was counted a few times. The chain has TRBV29-1 and TRBJ2-1, with D possibly matching TRBD2 (6 bases). The CDR3 totals 18 residues. Germline CDR1 SQVTM, CDR2 ANQGSEA. V was clipped by 1 base and J by 0 bases, with 19 bases between them. The CDR3 DNA sequence: TGCAGCGTTGAAGGGGTAGGCGGGGAAGCCTTCTCCTACAATGAGCAGTTCTTC. This gives the protein CSVEGVGGEAFSYNEQFF.

The chain joins TRBV29-1 to TRBJ2-3, with TRBD2 identical over 9 bases. V was pared by 7 bases and J by 4 bases, with 24 bases of the junction left unmatched. The CDR3 is 19 amino acids. The V gene's germline CDR1 is SQVTM and CDR2 ANQGSEA. CDR3 region: CSASDLRAGGPDRADTQYF. In DNA, the CDR3 is TGCAGCGCCTCTGACTTACGAGCGGGAGGACCCGACAGGGCAGATACGCAGTATTTT.

This clone was observed a few times. The chain carries TRBV29-1 and TRBJ2-7, with D unresolved. Trimming shortened V by 2 bases and J by 1 base, and 9 bases separated the two germline ends. CDR1 SQVTM and CDR2 ANQGSEA come from the germline V gene. The CDR3 is made up of 13 amino acids. The CDR3 reads CSVELTESYEQYF. The DNA of the CDR3 is TGCAGCGTTGAACTCACGGAATCCTACGAGCAGTACTTC.

The count of this clone is one. The rearrangement uses TRBV30 and TRBJ1-5; no clear D gene. This CDR3 has 15 residues. Germline lookup yields CDR1 GTSNPN and CDR2 SVGIG (reference sequence). V lost 2 bases and J 0 bases, leaving 11 bases between the germline ends. Written as DNA, the CDR3 is TGTGCCTGGAGTTTCCGGGGTGATAGCAATCAGCCCCAGCATTTT. Translation: CAWSFRGDSNQPQHF. Full variable domain (rest looked up from reference TRBV30 and TRBJ1-5): SQTIHQWPATLVQPVGSPLSLECTVEGTSNPNLYWYRQAAGRGLQLLFYSVGIGQISSEVPQNLSASRPQDRQFILSSKKLLLSDSGFYLCAWSFRGDSNQPQHFGDGTRLSIL.

The V and J genes are TRBV29-1 and TRBJ1-2; 7 bases map to TRBD1. The junction had 7 bases not matched to a gene; V was cut back by 3 bases and J by 3 bases. The length of the CDR3 is 14 residues. Germline V gene lookup returns CDR1 SQVTM and CDR2 ANQGSEA. The CDR3 DNA reads as TGCAGCGTTGATGTCGGGACAGCGTACTATGGCTACACCTTC. Amino acid sequence: CSVDVGTAYYGYTF.

A few counts support this clone. Additional DNA sequences in this sample encode the identical CDR3. V is TRBV29-1 and J is TRBJ2-7; 7 bases align to TRBD2. The CDR3 has 12 amino acids. J was trimmed by 4 bases and V by 6 bases; bases with no gene match: 6. CDR1 is SQVTM, CDR2 ANQGSEA, per germline. CDR3: CSVDGGEYEQYF. The CDR3 bases are TGCAGCGTCGATGGGGGGGAATACGAGCAGTACTTC.